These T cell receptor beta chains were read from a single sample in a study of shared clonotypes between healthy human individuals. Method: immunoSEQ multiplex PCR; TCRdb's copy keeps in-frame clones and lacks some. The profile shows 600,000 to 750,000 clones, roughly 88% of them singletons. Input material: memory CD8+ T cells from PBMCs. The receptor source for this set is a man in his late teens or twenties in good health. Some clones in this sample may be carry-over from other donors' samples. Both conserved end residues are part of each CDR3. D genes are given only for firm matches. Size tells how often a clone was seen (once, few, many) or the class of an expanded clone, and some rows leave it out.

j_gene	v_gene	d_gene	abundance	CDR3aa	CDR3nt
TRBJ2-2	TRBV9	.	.	CASSVVPGELFF	TGTGCCAGCAGCGTAGTCCCCGGGGAGCTGTTTTTT
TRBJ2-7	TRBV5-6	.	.	CASRPLDSSYEQYF	TGTGCCAGCAGACCTCTAGACAGCTCCTACGAGCAGTACTTC
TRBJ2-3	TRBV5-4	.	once	CASSAKTSYKGDTQYF	TGTGCCAGCAGCGCCAAGACTAGTTACAAAGGAGATACGCAGTATTTT
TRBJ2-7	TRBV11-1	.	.	CASSEVTSYEQYF	TGTGCCAGCAGCGAGGTTACGTCCTACGAGCAGTACTTC
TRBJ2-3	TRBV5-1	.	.	CASSTSFPDTQYF	TGCGCCAGCAGCACCTCGTTTCCAGATACGCAGTATTTT
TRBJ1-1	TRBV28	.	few	CASAYPQLNTEAFF	TGTGCCAGCGCTTACCCACAGCTGAACACTGAAGCTTTCTTT
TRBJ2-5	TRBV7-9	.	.	CASSLGRIQETQYF	TGTGCCAGCAGCTTAGGGCGGATCCAAGAGACCCAGTACTTC
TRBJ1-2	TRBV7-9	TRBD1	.	CASSLDRGSTYGYTF	TGTGCCAGCAGCTTGGACAGGGGTTCTACTTATGGCTACACCTTC
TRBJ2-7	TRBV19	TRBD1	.	CARGGQGAYEQYF	TGTGCCAGGGGTGGACAGGGGGCCTACGAGCAGTACTTC
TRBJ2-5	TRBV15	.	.	CATSRDRLSRIYQETQYF	TGTGCCACCAGCAGGGACCGACTAAGCCGAATTTACCAAGAGACCCAGTACTTC
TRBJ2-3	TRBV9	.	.	CASSVGGESTDTQYF	TGTGCCAGCAGCGTAGGCGGGGAAAGCACAGATACGCAGTATTTT
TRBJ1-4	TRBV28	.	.	CASSFLGVATNEKLFF	TGTGCCAGCAGTTTTTTAGGGGTTGCAACTAATGAAAAACTGTTTTTT
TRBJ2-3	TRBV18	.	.	CASSDIPDTQYF	TGTGCCAGCTCGGACATTCCAGATACGCAGTATTTT
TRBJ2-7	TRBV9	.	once	CASSVGGGPYEQYF	TGTGCCAGCAGCGTAGGGGGGGGCCCCTACGAGCAGTACTTC
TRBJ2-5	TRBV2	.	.	CASSEGFRETQYF	TGTGCCAGCAGTGAAGGGTTCCGAGAGACCCAGTACTTC
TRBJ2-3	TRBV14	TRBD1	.	CASRLGQARWGTDTQYF	TGTGCCAGCAGGCTGGGACAGGCCAGATGGGGCACAGATACGCAGTATTTT
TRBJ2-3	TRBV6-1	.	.	CASSEAVGGRVADTQYF	TGTGCCAGCAGTGAAGCGGTCGGGGGGCGAGTTGCAGATACGCAGTATTTT
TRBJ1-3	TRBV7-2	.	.	CASSPPIGNTIYF	TGTGCCAGCAGCCCACCCATAGGGAACACCATATATTTT
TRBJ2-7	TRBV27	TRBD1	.	CASSLAVTGVREQYF	TGTGCCAGCAGTTTAGCTGTGACAGGGGTGCGCGAGCAGTACTTC
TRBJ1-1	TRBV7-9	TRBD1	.	CASSLSDRREAFF	TGTGCCAGCAGCTTGTCGGACAGGCGGGAAGCTTTCTTT
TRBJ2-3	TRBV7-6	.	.	CASSLAIGGSTDTQYF	TGTGCCAGCAGCTTAGCTATAGGCGGGAGCACAGATACGCAGTATTTT
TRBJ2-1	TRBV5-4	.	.	CASSLPREPYNEQFF	TGTGCCAGCAGCCTACCCCGGGAGCCCTACAATGAGCAGTTCTTC
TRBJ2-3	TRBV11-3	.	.	CASSLSGARGGDTQYF	TGTGCCAGCAGCTTAAGCGGCGCAAGAGGAGGAGATACGCAGTATTTT
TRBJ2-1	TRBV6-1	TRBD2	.	CASRGAGVHEQFF	TGTGCCAGCAGGGGAGCGGGAGTACATGAGCAGTTCTTC
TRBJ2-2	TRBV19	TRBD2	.	CASIGLAEWTGELFF	TGTGCCAGTATAGGTCTAGCGGAGTGGACCGGGGAGCTGTTTTTT
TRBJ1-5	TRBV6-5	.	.	CASSYYPGNQPQHF	TGTGCCAGCAGTTACTACCCTGGCAATCAGCCCCAGCATTTT
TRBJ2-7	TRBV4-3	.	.	CASSQDYFGVGEQYF	TGCGCCAGCAGCCAAGATTATTTCGGGGTAGGCGAGCAGTACTTC
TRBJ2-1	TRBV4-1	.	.	CASSQSSYSYNEQFF	TGCGCCAGCAGCCAATCCAGCTACTCCTACAATGAGCAGTTCTTC
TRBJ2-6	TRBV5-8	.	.	CASSLVSVAGANVLTF	TGTGCCAGCAGCTTGGTTAGCGTCGCCGGGGCCAACGTCCTGACTTTC
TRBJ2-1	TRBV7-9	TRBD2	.	CASSDPQAGAYNEQFF	TGTGCCAGCAGCGACCCTCAAGCGGGGGCCTACAATGAGCAGTTCTTC
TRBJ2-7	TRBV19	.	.	CASSIEESWQVTHEQYF	TGTGCCAGTAGTATAGAAGAATCTTGGCAGGTAACCCACGAGCAGTACTTC
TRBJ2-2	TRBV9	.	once	CASKDGTGELFF	TGTGCCAGCAAGGACGGCACCGGGGAGCTGTTTTTT